These T cell receptor beta chains were read from a single sample in a study of cytomegalovirus exposure and HLA in healthy donors. The method was immunoSEQ multiplex PCR; TCRdb's version includes in-frame clones alone and lacks a portion of them. There are 100,000 to 150,000 clones in the sample; roughly 80% occur only once, and about 7.4% lies in the top ten. The sample consisted of PBMCs. The receptor source for this set is a woman between 50 and 59 years old in good health and CMV-seropositive. Both conserved end residues are part of each CDR3. Each record gives: clone size, D gene, J gene, V gene, CDR3 protein, CDR3 DNA. D genes are given only for firm matches. The size entry is marked missing in some rows and otherwise reads once, few, many or a size class.

clone size: .; D gene: .; J gene: TRBJ2-7; V gene: TRBV11-2; CDR3 protein: CASQGYYEQYF; CDR3 DNA: TGTGCCAGTCAGGGGTACTACGAGCAGTACTTC
clone size: .; D gene: TRBD2; J gene: TRBJ2-5; V gene: TRBV4-3; CDR3 protein: CASSRLLAGLQETQYF; CDR3 DNA: TGCGCCAGCAGCCGGTTACTAGCGGGACTCCAAGAGACCCAGTACTTC
clone size: .; D gene: TRBD1; J gene: TRBJ1-2; V gene: TRBV19; CDR3 protein: CASTPDRGRTYGYTF; CDR3 DNA: TGTGCCAGTACCCCCGACAGGGGGCGGACCTATGGCTACACCTTC
clone size: .; D gene: .; J gene: TRBJ2-2; V gene: TRBV7-9; CDR3 protein: CASSEGELQGIGELFF; CDR3 DNA: TGTGCCAGCAGCGAGGGGGAATTACAGGGCATAGGGGAGCTGTTTTTT
clone size: few; D gene: TRBD2; J gene: TRBJ2-1; V gene: TRBV6-5; CDR3 protein: CASRTSGGAGNEQFF; CDR3 DNA: TGTGCCAGCAGGACTAGCGGGGGGGCGGGCAATGAGCAGTTCTTC
clone size: .; D gene: .; J gene: TRBJ1-1; V gene: TRBV6-1; CDR3 protein: CASSVYRINTEAFF; CDR3 DNA: TGTGCCAGCAGTGTATACAGGATTAACACTGAAGCTTTCTTT
clone size: .; D gene: .; J gene: TRBJ1-1; V gene: TRBV28; CDR3 protein: CASSLWRGRKMNTEAFF; CDR3 DNA: TGTGCCAGCAGTTTATGGAGGGGGAGAAAAATGAACACTGAAGCTTTCTTT
clone size: .; D gene: .; J gene: TRBJ2-3; V gene: TRBV10-1; CDR3 protein: CASSAAGLRGDTQYF; CDR3 DNA: TGCGCCAGCAGTGCGGCGGGACTCCGAGGAGATACGCAGTATTTT
clone size: .; D gene: .; J gene: TRBJ2-5; V gene: TRBV5-1; CDR3 protein: CASSLLADQETQYF; CDR3 DNA: TGCGCCAGCAGCTTGTTGGCAGATCAAGAGACCCAGTACTTC
clone size: .; D gene: TRBD1; J gene: TRBJ1-5; V gene: TRBV19; CDR3 protein: CASRTGALQFSQPQHF; CDR3 DNA: TGTGCCAGTAGGACAGGGGCCCTTCAATTTAGTCAGCCCCAGCATTTT
clone size: once; D gene: TRBD1; J gene: TRBJ2-7; V gene: TRBV6-5; CDR3 protein: CASSYRTGGEQYF; CDR3 DNA: TGTGCCAGCAGTTATAGGACAGGGGGCGAGCAGTACTTC
clone size: .; D gene: .; J gene: TRBJ1-3; V gene: TRBV7-2; CDR3 protein: CASSLGRAGNTIYF; CDR3 DNA: TGTGCCAGCAGCTTAGGCAGGGCTGGAAACACCATATATTTT
clone size: .; D gene: .; J gene: TRBJ2-7; V gene: TRBV4-1; CDR3 protein: CASSRGLRASDSYEQYF; CDR3 DNA: TGCGCCAGCAGTAGGGGACTTAGGGCTAGCGACTCCTACGAGCAGTACTTC
clone size: .; D gene: .; J gene: TRBJ1-6; V gene: TRBV30; CDR3 protein: CAWSLRGNSSPLHF; CDR3 DNA: TGTGCCTGGAGTTTAAGGGGCAATAGTTCACCCCTCCACTTT
clone size: .; D gene: TRBD2; J gene: TRBJ2-7; V gene: TRBV29-1; CDR3 protein: CSVEDLRGSFYEQYF; CDR3 DNA: TGCAGCGTTGAAGATCTGCGCGGGAGTTTCTACGAGCAGTACTTC
clone size: .; D gene: .; J gene: TRBJ2-1; V gene: TRBV6-6; CDR3 protein: CASTNRGATNEQFF; CDR3 DNA: TGTGCCAGCACCAACCGGGGGGCAACCAATGAGCAGTTCTTC
clone size: few; D gene: .; J gene: TRBJ2-7; V gene: TRBV21-1; CDR3 protein: CASSPLAGEQYF; CDR3 DNA: TGTGCCAGCAGCCCCCTAGCGGGCGAGCAGTACTTC
clone size: .; D gene: .; J gene: TRBJ2-7; V gene: TRBV30; CDR3 protein: CAWSEIAGRLGTYEQYF; CDR3 DNA: TGTGCCTGGAGTGAAATCGCGGGGCGCCTAGGCACCTACGAGCAGTACTTC
clone size: .; D gene: TRBD1; J gene: TRBJ1-5; V gene: TRBV27; CDR3 protein: CASRPTGGAQPQHF; CDR3 DNA: TGTGCCAGCAGGCCCACAGGGGGTGCTCAGCCCCAGCATTTT
clone size: .; D gene: .; J gene: TRBJ1-3; V gene: TRBV5-5; CDR3 protein: CASSFWGKGDTIYF; CDR3 DNA: TGTGCCAGCAGCTTCTGGGGAAAAGGGGACACCATATATTTT
clone size: .; D gene: .; J gene: TRBJ2-3; V gene: TRBV4-2; CDR3 protein: CASSQDPHLRLNTQYF; CDR3 DNA: TGTGCCAGCAGCCAAGATCCCCACCTTCGGTTGAATACGCAGTATTTT
clone size: .; D gene: .; J gene: TRBJ2-5; V gene: TRBV11-2; CDR3 protein: CASSFPGEAETQYF; CDR3 DNA: TGTGCCAGCAGCTTCCCCGGGGAGGCAGAGACCCAGTACTTC